Following are 15 T cell receptor beta chains from one sample sequenced in a study of beta chain features in type 1 diabetes. Every bit of the isolated RNA underwent reverse transcription, so sequencing read expressed TCRB transcripts. Sequencing was performed with immunoSEQ multiplex PCR; in TCRdb, only in-frame clones are kept and a portion is missing. The sample has 450,000 to 600,000 clones, 30% seen once. The sequenced sample consisted of naive CD4+ T cells from blood. The source of these receptors is a man younger than 35 in good health.

The V and J genes are TRBV19 and TRBJ2-6; D may be TRBD1 (5 bases). The CDR3 totals 15 residues. Germline CDR1 reads LNHDA; CDR2 reads SQIVND (reference sequence). V was cut by 5 bases and J by 2 bases, with 10 bases left in between. In DNA, the CDR3 is TGTGCCAGTAGTGACCAGGGTACTGGGGCCAACGTCCTGACTTTC. Protein product: CASSDQGTGANVLTF.

The V call is TRBV6-6, the J call TRBJ2-1; 11 positions match TRBD2. V dropped 11 bases and J dropped 6; count of bases not matched to a gene: 6. Germline V gene lookup returns CDR1 MNHNY and CDR2 SVGAGI (reference sequence). The CDR3 loop spans 13 amino acids. The CDR3, as DNA: TGTGCCTCCCGTCTAGCGGGGGGCAATGAGCAGTTCTTC. It codes for CASRLAGGNEQFF.

This clone has a handful of counts. The gene calls are TRBV14 and TRBJ2-7; possibly TRBD2 for D (5 bases). The ends were cut back, 1 base at V and 9 bases at J, with 7 bases in the middle. The CDR3 sequence is 11 residues long. The germline V gene encodes CDR1 SGHDN and CDR2 FVKESK. This chain's CDR3 is CASSQAGRQYF. In nucleotides, the CDR3 is TGTGCCAGCAGCCAAGCGGGAAGGCAGTACTTC. The whole variable domain, remainder taken from reference TRBV14 and TRBJ2-7, is EAGVTQFPSHSVIEKGQTVTLRCDPISGHDNLYWYRRVMGKEIKFLLHFVKESKQDESGMPNNRFLAERTGGTYSTLKVQPAELEDSGVYFCASSQAGRQYFGPGTRLTVT.

This clone was detected only a few times. The chain couples TRBV15 to TRBJ2-3; 12 bases are shared with TRBD2. Germline CDR1 LNHNV, CDR2 YYDKDF (reference sequence). The CDR3 extends over 17 amino acids. Unmatched junction bases numbered 9, after V lost 1 base and J lost 7 bases. Written as DNA, the CDR3 is TGTGCCACCAGCAGAGGGGCTAGCGGGAGGGCCCTACATACGCAGTATTTT. As protein: CATSRGASGRALHTQYF.

J is TRBJ2-5 and V is TRBV9; D remains ambiguous. Trimming pared 2 bases from V and 1 base from J, leaving 9 bases between. The length of the CDR3 is 14 residues. Germline V gene lookup returns CDR1 SGDLS and CDR2 YYNGEE. CDR3 sequence (DNA): TGTGCCAGCAGCGTCCGGCCTGGCCAAGAGACCCAGTACTTC. Amino acids: CASSVRPGQETQYF.

The V gene is TRBV10-3, the J gene TRBJ2-7; D remains ambiguous. V was pared by 3 bases and J by 4 bases, with 10 bases between. CDR1 is ENHRY, CDR2 SYGVKD, per germline. This CDR3 has 13 amino acids. The CDR3 DNA reads TGTGCCATCAGTGACCCAAAGGGTTACGAGCAGTACTTC. This gives the protein CAISDPKGYEQYF.

This clone was recorded a few times. The chain joins TRBV21-1 to TRBJ2-2; the table's D call, TRBD1, was not checked against the DNA. TRBV21-1 is designated a pseudogene. This CDR3 is 13 amino acids long. CDR3 in DNA: TGTGCTATACTCACAGTGTCGGCCGGGGAGCTGTTTTTT. Its translation is CAILTVSAGELFF.

V and J are TRBV4-1 and TRBJ2-1; TRBD2 agrees at 10 bases. The CDR3 extends over 16 amino acids. Germline trimming cut 2 bases from V and 4 bases from J; bases unmatched to any gene: 5. The germline CDR1 and CDR2 sequences are MGHRA and YSYEKL. The CDR3 sequence is CASSQSGTSVYNEQFF. The CDR3 bases are TGCGCCAGCAGCCAATCCGGGACTAGCGTATACAATGAGCAGTTCTTC.

The genes are TRBV28 and TRBJ2-5; D might be TRBD1 or TRBD2, each matching 6 bases. Germline loops: CDR1 MDHEN, CDR2 SYDVKM. This CDR3 has 17 amino acids. V gave up 5 bases and J gave up 0 bases, with 19 bases separating them. CDR3 sequence (DNA): TGTGCCAGCAGTCCCCTGCTCGAAGGGGGGCACCAAGAGACCCAGTACTTC. It yields the protein CASSPLLEGGHQETQYF.

This clone has a handful of counts. The chain employs TRBV7-2 and TRBJ2-1, with 11 bases that match TRBD2. Per germline, CDR1 SGHTA and CDR2 FQGNSA. The CDR3 has 15 amino acids. V trimming: 7 bases; J trimming: 4 bases; junction bases outside the gene matches: 6. The CDR3 sequence is CASTTGLADYNEQFF. The CDR3 nucleotides are TGTGCCAGCACCACGGGACTAGCGGATTACAATGAGCAGTTCTTC.

The rearrangement joins TRBV4-2 to TRBJ2-5; D remains unclear. CDR1 is LGHNA, CDR2 YNFKEQ, per germline. The CDR3 covers 14 residues. The V end lost 3 bases, the J end lost 3 bases, and 11 bases lay between the germline ends. Written as DNA, the CDR3 is TGTGCCAGCAGCCAGTCCCTAGTAGAAGAGACCCAGTACTTC. Translation gives CASSQSLVEETQYF.

This clone was detected only a few times. This chain uses TRBV7-9 with TRBJ2-1; 8 bases are shared with TRBD2. V was pared by 6 bases and J by 5 bases, with 9 bases of the junction left unmatched. The CDR3 contains 15 residues. Germline V CDR1 and CDR2: SEHNR, FQNEAQ (reference sequence). CDR3 coding DNA: TGTGCCAGCAGACGGAGTAGCGGGGTAGACAATGAGCAGTTCTTC. This sequence encodes CASRRSSGVDNEQFF.

The chain combines TRBV10-3 with TRBJ2-7; unclear D gene. There are 11 residues in the CDR3. Deletions cut 2 bases from V and 4 bases from J, with 3 bases between. From germline, CDR1 is ENHRY and CDR2 SYGVKD. CDR3 amino acids: CAISEEYEQYF. CDR3 nucleotides: TGTGCCATCAGTGAGGAATACGAGCAGTACTTC.

Notes on this clone: This specimen includes other DNA sequences encoding the same CDR3. The CDR3 sequence: CASSVEGLTDTQYF. The CDR3 DNA is TGTGCCAGCAGCGTAGAAGGGCTCACAGATACGCAGTATTTT. This sequence joins TRBV9 and TRBJ2-3, with unresolved D. Germline V gene lookup returns CDR1 SGDLS and CDR2 YYNGEE. The CDR3 is 14 amino acids. Trimming cost V 0 bases and J 2 bases, with 7 bases left between them.

This sequence joins TRBV9 and TRBJ2-3; 11 bases align to TRBD2. Germline loops: CDR1 SGDLS, CDR2 YYNGEE. The V and J ends lost 0 bases and 4 bases, in that order; junction bases with no gene match: 7. This CDR3 is 17 amino acids long. CDR3 DNA sequence: TGTGCCAGCAGCGTAGGAGTTAGCGGGAGGGCTGCAGATACGCAGTATTTT. Translated, it gives CASSVGVSGRAADTQYF.